A single sample gave rise to the 25 T cell receptor beta chains below, sequenced in a study of blood T cell repertoires in COVID-19. Measured with immunoSEQ multiplex PCR; TCRdb has only the in-frame clones, and not every one. The sample consists of 200,000 to 300,000 clones, around 90% of them appearing once. Material for sequencing was peripheral blood. The receptor set was obtained from a man aged 55 to 70 who had recovered from COVID-19.

V is TRBV2 and J is TRBJ2-3; TRBD2 matches at 10 bases. Per germline, CDR1 SNHLY and CDR2 FYNNEI. This CDR3 spans 19 amino acids. V gave up 4 bases and J gave up 0 bases; unmatched junction bases: 13. DNA for the CDR3: TGTGCCAGCAGTGTCCTAGGGCCTAGCGGGGGACTGAGCACAGATACGCAGTATTTT. Protein product: CASSVLGPSGGLSTDTQYF.

This sequence joins TRBV19 and TRBJ2-7; tentative D call: TRBD1 (6 bases). Germline V gene lookup returns CDR1 LNHDA and CDR2 SQIVND (reference sequence). This CDR3 has 15 residues. Between the trimmed V and J ends, which lost 6 bases and 0 bases, there was a span of 15 bases. CDR3 amino acids: CASRTKTGYSYEQYF. CDR3 coding DNA: TGTGCCAGTAGGACCAAGACAGGCTACTCCTACGAGCAGTACTTC.

The chain carries TRBV18 and TRBJ2-2; the D gene is possibly TRBD1 (6 bases). The V end lost 2 bases, the J end lost 0 bases, and 10 bases lay between the germline ends. The CDR3 has 16 amino acids. Looked up from germline, CDR1 is KGHSH and CDR2 is LQKENI. Here the CDR3 reads CASSPGGPTNTGELFF. In DNA, the CDR3 is TGTGCCAGCTCACCAGGGGGCCCGACGAACACCGGGGAGCTGTTTTTT.

The chain has TRBV2 and TRBJ1-4; 8 nucleotides line up with TRBD1. Trimming removed 0 bases from V and 7 bases from J; junction bases left unmatched: 4. The V gene's germline CDR1 is SNHLY and CDR2 FYNNEI. This CDR3 has 15 residues. CDR3 bases: TGTGCCAGCAGTGAAGCGACAGGGGAGTTTGAAAAACTGTTTTTT. As protein: CASSEATGEFEKLFF.

The chain couples TRBV12-3 or TRBV12-4 to TRBJ1-1; a weak D match, TRBD1 (5 bases). This CDR3 spans 12 amino acids. V dropped 6 bases and J dropped 4 bases, with 9 bases sitting between them. This CDR3 reads CASRGGATEAFF. CDR3 DNA: TGTGCCAGCAGGGGCGGGGCCACTGAAGCTTTCTTT.

This sequence joins TRBV19 and TRBJ1-1; D is ambiguous. V was shortened by 5 bases and J by 2 bases, with 15 bases between the two germline ends. The CDR3 has 15 residues. Per germline, CDR1 LNHDA and CDR2 SQIVND (reference sequence). In DNA, the CDR3 is TGTGCCAGTAGTTCATACGGTACAGCAAACACTGAAGCTTTCTTT. Translating it yields CASSSYGTANTEAFF.

This clone was counted only a few times. The CDR3 here is CASSAGNTGELFF. In DNA, the CDR3 is TGTGCCAGCAGTGCAGGGAACACCGGGGAGCTGTTTTTT. This chain uses TRBV6-4 with TRBJ2-2; no clear D. CDR1 is MRHNA and CDR2 is SNTAGT in the germline V gene. V was trimmed by 4 bases and J by 1 base, leaving 4 bases between them. This CDR3 is built from 13 residues.

This clone has only one observation. The chain is built from TRBV28 and TRBJ2-2, with TRBD2 identical over 9 bases. CDR1 and CDR2 from the germline V gene are MDHEN and SYDVKM. Trimming took 3 bases from V and 2 from J; bases not matched to a gene: 7. The CDR3 contains 17 residues. CDR3 amino acids: CASSLLAGATNTGELFF. In DNA, the CDR3 is TGTGCCAGCAGTTTGTTAGCGGGGGCCACCAACACCGGGGAGCTGTTTTTT.

The V and J genes are TRBV18 and TRBJ2-7, with D possibly being TRBD1 (6 bases). The V end was cut by 3 bases, the J end by 1 base, with 13 bases between. The CDR3 contains 15 residues. The germline gives CDR1 KGHSH, CDR2 LQKENI. The DNA for the CDR3 is TGTGCCAGCTCACCTCGGACAGTTGGATCCTACGAGCAGTACTTC. This translates into CASSPRTVGSYEQYF.

The chain links TRBV5-1 to TRBJ2-5; D is possibly TRBD2 (6 bases). CDR1 and CDR2 from the germline V gene are SGHRS and YFSETQ. V was shortened by 0 bases and J by 4 bases, with 16 bases between the two germline ends. This CDR3 spans 16 amino acids. The chain's CDR3 is CASSLDSGPGVETQYF. The CDR3 DNA follows: TGCGCCAGCAGCTTGGATAGCGGTCCGGGGGTAGAGACCCAGTACTTC.

CDR3 bases: TGTGCCAGCAGCCCTTCGACGACAGAGTCCTATGGCTACACCTTC. Its translation is CASSPSTTESYGYTF. This rearrangement joins TRBV7-9 to TRBJ1-2, with a tentative D call TRBD1 (5 bases). CDR1 and CDR2 from the germline V gene are SEHNR and FQNEAQ (reference sequence). This CDR3 is built from 15 residues. Trimming cost V 5 bases and J 4 bases, with 17 bases left between them.

The gene calls are TRBV9 and TRBJ1-1; D is ambiguous. The V gene's germline CDR1 is SGDLS and CDR2 YYNGEE. This CDR3 comprises 16 residues. Deletions cut 0 bases from V and 3 bases from J, with 15 bases between. The CDR3 region is CASSVGDSGFYTEAFF. CDR3 coding DNA: TGTGCCAGCAGCGTAGGAGATTCTGGTTTTTACACTGAAGCTTTCTTT.

The J gene is TRBJ1-2, the V gene TRBV5-5; weak D call: TRBD1 (6 bases). The CDR3 loop spans 16 amino acids. Between the trimmed V and J ends, which lost 4 bases and 4 bases, there was a span of 20 bases. Germline assignment: CDR1 SGHKS and CDR2 YYEKEE (reference sequence). The CDR3 spells CASSLRGGDGTYGYTF. Here the CDR3 DNA reads TGTGCCAGCAGCCTCAGGGGAGGGGACGGGACCTATGGCTACACCTTC. The variable domain in full, with the rest retrieved from reference TRBV5-5 and TRBJ1-2, is DAGVTQSPTHLIKTRGQQVTLRCSPISGHKSVSWYQQVLGQGPQFIFQYYEKEERGRGNFPDRFSARQFPNYSSELNVNALLLGDSALYLCASSLRGGDGTYGYTFGSGTRLTVV.

The DNA for the CDR3 is TGTGCCAGCAGTTTTTTAGCAGGGCGGCCCTACGAGCAGTACTTC. This codes for CASSFLAGRPYEQYF. The chain is built from TRBV27 and TRBJ2-7; weak D call: TRBD1 (5 bases). Trimming cost V 3 bases and J 2 bases, with 14 bases left between them. The CDR3 extends over 15 amino acids. Germline V gene lookup returns CDR1 MNHEY and CDR2 SMNVEV (reference sequence).

CDR3 in amino acids: CASSLVGGGISYNEQFF. The CDR3 bases are TGTGCCAGCAGCTTAGTTGGGGGGGGTATCTCCTACAATGAGCAGTTCTTC. This rearrangement joins TRBV7-2 to TRBJ2-1; 7 nucleotides align to TRBD2. The CDR3 covers 17 residues. Germline values: CDR1 SGHTA, CDR2 FQGNSA. The V gene end was trimmed by 1 base and the J gene end by 0 bases; junction bases not matched to a gene: 6.

This chain uses TRBV19 with TRBJ2-6, with a weak D call TRBD1 (5 bases). V dropped 9 bases and J dropped 3 bases, with 15 bases sitting between them. The CDR3 has 15 amino acids. Germline-derived CDR1 and CDR2 are LNHDA and SQIVND (reference sequence). The CDR3 spells CASNTRVLGANVLTF. The DNA for the CDR3 is TGTGCCAGCAATACCAGGGTTCTTGGGGCCAACGTCCTGACTTTC.

The chain joins TRBV5-1 to TRBJ2-7, with D unclear. Trimming took 4 bases from V and 3 from J, leaving 11 bases between them. Per germline, CDR1 SGHRS and CDR2 YFSETQ. The CDR3 totals 13 residues. The CDR3 loop is CASSNLENYEQYF. CDR3 bases: TGCGCCAGCAGCAACCTCGAGAACTACGAGCAGTACTTC.

In DNA, the CDR3 is TGCAGTGCTAGGAGCTATGGCTACACCTTC. It specifies CSARSYGYTF. The rearrangement joins TRBV20-1 to TRBJ1-2, with no clear D. The CDR3 contains 10 residues. The V end lost 3 bases, the J end lost 4 bases, and 3 bases lay between the germline ends. Per germline, CDR1 DFQATT and CDR2 SNEGSKA (reference sequence).

This sequence joins TRBV9 and TRBJ1-1; D is undetermined. The V and J ends lost 3 bases and 3 bases respectively, with 12 bases between them. The CDR3 length is 14 residues. CDR1 SGDLS and CDR2 YYNGEE come from the germline V gene. The CDR3 sequence: CASSGPGWDTEAFF. The DNA for the CDR3 is TGTGCCAGCAGCGGTCCCGGGTGGGACACTGAAGCTTTCTTT. Full variable domain (missing parts from reference TRBV9 and TRBJ1-1): DSGVTQTPKHLITATGQRVTLRCSPRSGDLSVYWYQQSLDQGLQFLIQYYNGEERAKGNILERFSAQQFPDLHSELNLSSLELGDSALYFCASSGPGWDTEAFFGQGTRLTVV.

This clone was detected only once. The rearrangement joins TRBV7-6 to TRBJ2-2; 7 bases map to TRBD1. Per germline, CDR1 SGHVS and CDR2 FNYEAQ. The CDR3 extends over 16 amino acids. V lost 4 bases, J lost 0 bases, and 5 bases stayed unmatched. The CDR3 DNA reads as TGTGCCAGCAGCTCGACAGGGACAGCGAACACCGGGGAGCTGTTTTTT. Translating gives CASSSTGTANTGELFF.

The rearrangement joins TRBV19 to TRBJ1-2; 8 nucleotides align to TRBD1. V shed 9 bases, J shed 2 bases, and the junction held 5 bases outside the gene matches. Germline CDR1 reads LNHDA; CDR2 reads SQIVND (reference sequence). There are 13 residues in the CDR3. The CDR3 sequence is CASAGGWNYGYTF. DNA of the CDR3: TGTGCCAGCGCAGGGGGCTGGAACTATGGCTACACCTTC.

CDR3 nucleotide sequence: TGTGCCAGCAACCGAGGGGGTGGGGAGACCCAGTACTTC. It encodes CASNRGGGETQYF. The chain uses TRBV5-6 and TRBJ2-5; tentatively, D is TRBD1 (6 bases). This CDR3 has 13 residues. CDR1 SGHDT and CDR2 YYEEEE come from the germline V gene. With 6 bases removed from V and 5 bases from J, the gap between germline ends came to 14 bases.

The rearrangement uses TRBV19 and TRBJ2-7, with D possibly matching TRBD1 (6 bases). The germline gives CDR1 LNHDA, CDR2 SQIVND (reference sequence). This CDR3 comprises 16 residues. Trimming took 2 bases from V and 0 from J, leaving 14 bases between them. Here the CDR3 reads CASSITGQIRSYEQYF. As DNA, the CDR3 is TGTGCCAGTAGTATAACAGGACAGATCCGCTCCTACGAGCAGTACTTC.

The chain carries TRBV6-2 or TRBV6-3 and TRBJ2-5, with a weak D call TRBD2 (6 bases). V shed 5 bases and J shed 3 bases, with 19 bases lying between them. Germline CDR1 and CDR2: MNHEY and SVGEGT. The CDR3 has 16 residues. CDR3: CASSKLKTREEETQYF. DNA of the CDR3: TGTGCCAGCAGTAAATTAAAGACTAGAGAAGAAGAGACCCAGTACTTC.

The rearrangement uses TRBV27 and TRBJ2-1, with 12 bases identical to TRBD1. Germline V CDR1 and CDR2: MNHEY, SMNVEV (reference sequence). J gave up 9 bases and V 4 bases, and 7 bases lay outside the gene matches. CDR3 size: 15 residues. The CDR3 protein is CASSSGTGGFGEQFF. The CDR3 DNA reads TGTGCCAGCAGTTCCGGGACAGGGGGCTTCGGTGAGCAGTTCTTC.